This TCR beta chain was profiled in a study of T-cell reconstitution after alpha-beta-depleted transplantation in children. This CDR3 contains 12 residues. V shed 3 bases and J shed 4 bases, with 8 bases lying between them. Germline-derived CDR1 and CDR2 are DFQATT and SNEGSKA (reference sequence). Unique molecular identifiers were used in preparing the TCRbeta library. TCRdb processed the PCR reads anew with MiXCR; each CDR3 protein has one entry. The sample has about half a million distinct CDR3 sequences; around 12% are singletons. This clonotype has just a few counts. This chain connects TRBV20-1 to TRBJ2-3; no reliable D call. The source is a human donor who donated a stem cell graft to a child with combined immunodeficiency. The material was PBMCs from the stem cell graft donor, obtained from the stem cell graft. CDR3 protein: CSASRNADTQYF. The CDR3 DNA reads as TGCAGTGCTAGCCGGAACGCAGATACGCAGTATTTT.